These 7 T cell receptor beta chains were sequenced from one sample in a study of T cell repertoires in cytomegalovirus infection (dated 2019 in TCRdb). No cognate antigen is known for these TCRs. Sequencing relied on an Illumina HiSeq 1500. The public reads were reanalyzed by TCRdb: fastp trimming at Q25, MiXCR alignment, in-frame beta chains only. Every entry covers one CDR3 protein and lists the most common genes and DNA from its rows. This sample comprises approximately 340,000 distinct CDR3 sequences, 29% of them detected only once. The ten largest clonotypes hold 20% of the sample. What the treatment or condition label conveys for this sample: in vitro stimulation with specific CMV peptide epitopes to enrich CMV-specific T cells. This specimen was cultured PBMCs, taken from culture after CMV antigen stimulation. The receptors shown here come from a human donor in good health (CMV status not recorded). Some clones in this sample may be carry-over from other donors' samples.

The chain combines TRBV7-9 with TRBJ1-4; 10 bases map to TRBD1. Losses at the gene ends were 6 bases for V and 8 bases for J; bases not matched to a gene: 6. CDR1 is SEHNR and CDR2 is FQNEAQ in the germline V gene (reference sequence). This CDR3 is built from 14 residues. As DNA, the CDR3 is TGTGCCAGCAGTTGGGACAGGGGAGGCGAAAAACTGTTTTTT. The encoded protein is CASSWDRGGEKLFF.

This clonotype was counted between two and nine times. V usage is TRBV27 and J usage is TRBJ2-5; 9 nucleotides align to TRBD1. Trimming cost V 4 bases and J 2 bases; bases outside gene matches: 8. CDR3 length: 16 amino acids. Looked up from germline, CDR1 is MNHEY and CDR2 is SMNVEV (reference sequence). CDR3 sequence: CASSYGTGRGQETQYF. The CDR3 nucleotides read TGTGCCAGCAGTTACGGGACAGGGAGAGGACAAGAGACCCAGTACTTC.

This chain's CDR3 is CASSVGGLAGSYNEQFF. DNA for the CDR3: TGTGCCAGCAGCGTAGGGGGACTAGCGGGCTCCTACAATGAGCAGTTCTTC. The chain has TRBV9 and TRBJ2-1; 12 bases are shared with TRBD2. Germline CDR1 is SGDLS and CDR2 is YYNGEE. The CDR3 contains 17 residues. V dropped 0 bases and J dropped 0; count of bases not matched to a gene: 1. Full variable domain (rest looked up from reference TRBV9 and TRBJ2-1): DSGVTQTPKHLITATGQRVTLRCSPRSGDLSVYWYQQSLDQGLQFLIQYYNGEERAKGNILERFSAQQFPDLHSELNLSSLELGDSALYFCASSVGGLAGSYNEQFFGPGTRLTVL.

J is TRBJ2-6 and V is TRBV2; no definite D call. Trimming pared 3 bases from V and 0 bases from J, leaving 9 bases between. The CDR3 is made up of 16 amino acids. Germline CDR1 SNHLY, CDR2 FYNNEI. DNA of the CDR3: TGTGCCAGCAGTGATCAGCACAGCTCTGGGGCCAACGTCCTGACTTTC. Translation gives CASSDQHSSGANVLTF.

This chain connects TRBV27 to TRBJ2-1; D may be TRBD1 (6 bases). Between the trimmed V and J ends, which lost 5 bases and 2 bases, there was a span of 10 bases. Per the germline V gene, CDR1 is MNHEY and CDR2 is SMNVEV (reference sequence). This CDR3 comprises 14 residues. The DNA for the CDR3 is TGTGCCAGCAGTCTGCAGGGGCCCTACAATGAGCAGTTCTTC. Amino acid sequence: CASSLQGPYNEQFF.

This clonotype was detected a few times. V and J are TRBV12-3 or TRBV12-4 and TRBJ1-2; TRBD1 is a possible D gene (6 bases). The V end lost 6 bases, the J end lost 3 bases, and 14 bases lay between the germline ends. This CDR3 is built from 14 residues. CDR3 coding DNA: TGTGCCAGCAGCCAGCGGGGGCGCGACTATGGCTACACCTTC. It specifies CASSQRGRDYGYTF.

V gene TRBV10-3 combines with J gene TRBJ1-6, with TRBD1 matching over 7 bases. J was trimmed by 8 bases and V by 10 bases; bases with no gene match: 8. The germline V gene has CDR1 ENHRY and CDR2 SYGVKD. The CDR3 loop spans 13 amino acids. This chain's CDR3 is CANSRDSYSPLHF. The CDR3 nucleotides are TGTGCCAACTCCCGGGACAGCTATTCACCCCTCCACTTT.